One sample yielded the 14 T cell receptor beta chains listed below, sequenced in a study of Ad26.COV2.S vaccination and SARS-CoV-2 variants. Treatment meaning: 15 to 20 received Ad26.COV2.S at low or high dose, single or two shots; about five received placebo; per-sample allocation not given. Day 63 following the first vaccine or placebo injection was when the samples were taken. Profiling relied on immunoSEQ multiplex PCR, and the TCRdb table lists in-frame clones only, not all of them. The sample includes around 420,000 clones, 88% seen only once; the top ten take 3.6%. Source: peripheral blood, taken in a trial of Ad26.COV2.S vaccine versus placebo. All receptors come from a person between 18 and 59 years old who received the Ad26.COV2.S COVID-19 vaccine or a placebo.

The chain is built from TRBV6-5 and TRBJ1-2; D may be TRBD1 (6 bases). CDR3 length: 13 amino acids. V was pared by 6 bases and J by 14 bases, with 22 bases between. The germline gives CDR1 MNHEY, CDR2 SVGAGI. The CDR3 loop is CASSLSTGLSITF. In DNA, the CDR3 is TGTGCCAGCAGCCTATCAACAGGGCTCAGTATAACCTTC.

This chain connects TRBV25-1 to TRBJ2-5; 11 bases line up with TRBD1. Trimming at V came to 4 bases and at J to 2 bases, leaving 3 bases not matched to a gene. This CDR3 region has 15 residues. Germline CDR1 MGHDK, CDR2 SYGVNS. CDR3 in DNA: TGTGCCAGCAGTGGGGGACAGGGGGGACAAGAGACCCAGTACTTC. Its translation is CASSGGQGGQETQYF. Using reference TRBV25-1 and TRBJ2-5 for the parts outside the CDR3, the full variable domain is EADIYQTPRYLVIGTGKKITLECSQTMGHDKMYWYQQDPGMELHLIHYSYGVNSTEKGDLSSESTVSRIRTEHFPLTLESARPSHTSQYLCASSGGQGGQETQYFGPGTRLLVL.

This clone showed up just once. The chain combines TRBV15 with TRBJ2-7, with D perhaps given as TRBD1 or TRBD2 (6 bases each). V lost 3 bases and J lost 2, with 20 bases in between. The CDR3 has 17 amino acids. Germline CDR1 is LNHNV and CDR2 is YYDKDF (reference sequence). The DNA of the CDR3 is TGTGCCACCAGCAGCGGGATAGGGGGGCAGAAGCCCTACGAGCAGTACTTC. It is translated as CATSSGIGGQKPYEQYF.

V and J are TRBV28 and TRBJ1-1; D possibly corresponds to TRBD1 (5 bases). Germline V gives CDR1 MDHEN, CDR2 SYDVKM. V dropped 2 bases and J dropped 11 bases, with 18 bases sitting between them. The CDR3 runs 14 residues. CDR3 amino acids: CASSLSAGKVQAFF. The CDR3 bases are TGTGCCAGCAGTTTAAGCGCAGGGAAAGTGCAGGCTTTCTTT.

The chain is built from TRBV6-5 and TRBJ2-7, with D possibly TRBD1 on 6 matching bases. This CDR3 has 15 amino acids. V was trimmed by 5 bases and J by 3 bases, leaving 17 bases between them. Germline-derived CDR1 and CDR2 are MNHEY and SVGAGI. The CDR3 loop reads CASSLDSQRIYEQYF. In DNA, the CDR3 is TGTGCCAGCAGTCTGGACAGCCAGAGAATCTACGAGCAGTACTTC.

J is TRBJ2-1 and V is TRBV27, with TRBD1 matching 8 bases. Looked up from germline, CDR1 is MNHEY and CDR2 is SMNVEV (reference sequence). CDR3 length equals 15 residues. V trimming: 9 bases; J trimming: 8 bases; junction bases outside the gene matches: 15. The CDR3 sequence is CASRPGQGWLDEQFF. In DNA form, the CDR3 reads TGTGCCAGTCGACCTGGACAGGGCTGGTTGGATGAGCAGTTCTTC.

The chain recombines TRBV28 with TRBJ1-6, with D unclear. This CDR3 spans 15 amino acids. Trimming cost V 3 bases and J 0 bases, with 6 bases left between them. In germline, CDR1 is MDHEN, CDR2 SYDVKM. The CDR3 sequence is CASSFLSSYNSPLHF. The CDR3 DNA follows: TGTGCCAGCAGTTTTCTGAGCTCCTATAATTCACCCCTCCACTTT.

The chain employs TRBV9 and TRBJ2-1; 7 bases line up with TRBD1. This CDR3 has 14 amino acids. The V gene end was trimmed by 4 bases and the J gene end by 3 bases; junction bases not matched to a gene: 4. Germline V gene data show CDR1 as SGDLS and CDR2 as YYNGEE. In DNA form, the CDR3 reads TGTGCCAGCAGCACCTGGGACAGCTACAATGAGCAGTTCTTC. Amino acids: CASSTWDSYNEQFF. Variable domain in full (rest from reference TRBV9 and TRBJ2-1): DSGVTQTPKHLITATGQRVTLRCSPRSGDLSVYWYQQSLDQGLQFLIQYYNGEERAKGNILERFSAQQFPDLHSELNLSSLELGDSALYFCASSTWDSYNEQFFGPGTRLTVL.

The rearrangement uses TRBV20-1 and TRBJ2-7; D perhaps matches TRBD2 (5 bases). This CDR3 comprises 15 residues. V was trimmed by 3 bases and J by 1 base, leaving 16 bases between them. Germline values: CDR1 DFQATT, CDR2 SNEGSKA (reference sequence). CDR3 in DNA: TGCAGTGCTAGTGTCGGGGAACTAGTGTCCTACGAGCAGTACTTC. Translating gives CSASVGELVSYEQYF.

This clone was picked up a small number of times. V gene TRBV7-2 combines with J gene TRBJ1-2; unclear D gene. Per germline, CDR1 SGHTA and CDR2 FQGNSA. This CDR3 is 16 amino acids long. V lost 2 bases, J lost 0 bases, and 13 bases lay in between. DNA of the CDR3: TGTGCCAGCAGCTTATTCGTAGGCCGCGCTAACTATGGCTACACCTTC. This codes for CASSLFVGRANYGYTF.

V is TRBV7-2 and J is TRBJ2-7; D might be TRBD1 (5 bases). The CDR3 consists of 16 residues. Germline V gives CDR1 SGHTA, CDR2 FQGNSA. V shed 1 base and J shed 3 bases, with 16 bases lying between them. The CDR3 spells CASSLGTRESVYEQYF. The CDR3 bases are TGTGCCAGCAGCTTAGGAACCAGGGAATCCGTCTACGAGCAGTACTTC.

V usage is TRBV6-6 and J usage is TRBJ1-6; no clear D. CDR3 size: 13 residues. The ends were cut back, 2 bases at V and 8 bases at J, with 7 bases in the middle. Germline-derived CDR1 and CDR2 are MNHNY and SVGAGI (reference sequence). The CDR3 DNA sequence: TGTGCCAGCAGTTACCTCGATTATTCACCCCTCCACTTT. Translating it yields CASSYLDYSPLHF.

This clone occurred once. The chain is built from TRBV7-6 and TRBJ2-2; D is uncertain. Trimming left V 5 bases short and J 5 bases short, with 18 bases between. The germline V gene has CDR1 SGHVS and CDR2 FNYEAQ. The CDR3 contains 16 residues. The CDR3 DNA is TGTGCCAGCAGCCGCGCTGCGACAACTACTACCGGGGAGCTGTTTTTT. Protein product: CASSRAATTTTGELFF.

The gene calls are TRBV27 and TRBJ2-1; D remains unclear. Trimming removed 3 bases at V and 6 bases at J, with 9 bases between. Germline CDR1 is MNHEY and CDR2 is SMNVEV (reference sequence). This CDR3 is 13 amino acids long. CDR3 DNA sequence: TGTGCCAGCAGTTTCGGTAACAGCAATGAGCAGTTCTTC. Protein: CASSFGNSNEQFF.